The clone carrying this T cell receptor (beta chain) was detected a few times. This sample is drawn from a study of blood T cells in healthy people across ages. The V gene's germline CDR1 is MDHEN and CDR2 SYDVKM. Trimming cost V 5 bases and J 8 bases; bases outside gene matches: 14. CDR3 length: 16 residues. A second PCR of about 6 to 12 cycles used a sample-barcoded 5' primer and a J-beta primer mix. TCRdb reanalysed the 5' RACE reads using MiXCR and keeps one entry per CDR3 protein. The repertoire includes about 760,000 distinct CDR3 sequences, roughly 25% of them detected once, and under 10% sits in the top ten. These data also formed part of another study, on T cells of mothers and their children. Per that study: Related mother-child pairs showed slightly, non-significantly higher overlap than unrelated pairs.

V usage is TRBV28 and J usage is TRBJ1-4; 7 bases are a match to TRBD1. The TCR originated in a boy aged 10-17 years in good health. The sequencing input was blood. In DNA form, the CDR3 reads TGTGCCAGCAGTGATCCCCTCGACAGGGTGCGGGAAAAACTGTTTTTT. Its translation is CASSDPLDRVREKLFF.